The 21 T cell receptor beta chains in this list originate from one sample, sequenced in a study of CD8+ T cells in alopecia areata (dated by TCRdb to 2017 to 2018). Libraries were prepared through the immunoSEQ multiplex PCR assay. RNA was extracted from all samples and reverse transcribed into cDNA, which served as template for TCR sequencing. TCRdb stores this immuneACCESS table with in-frame sequences only. Part of the clones is absent; in the studies checked, under half of the shortfall reflects unresolved V genes, and no reason is known for the rest. Across this sample, over 250,000 clones were tabulated and none appeared just once. 0.9% to 1.5% of the sample is taken by the ten largest. Cells from pooled mouse cutaneous lymph nodes were stained for CD4, CD8alpha, NKG2D, NKG2ACE and other markers and then sorted on a BD Influx. Sequenced sample: CD4+ T cells sorted from a lymph node. Receptors were obtained from a C3H/HeJ mouse with alopecia areata. The haplotype of this strain at the MHC is H2-k.

This clone has more than one count but fewer than ten. Germline and genes here are mouse. The CDR3 end is not reached by the read, which stops 4 residues before it; the germline J gene fills it in. This specimen includes other DNA sequences encoding the same CDR3. The chain couples TRBV1 to TRBJ2-4; D gene uncertain. The germline V gene encodes CDR1 NSQYPW and CDR2 LRSPGD (reference sequence). CDR3 length: 13 residues. The germline V and J ends were trimmed by 1 base and 1 base, with 3 bases remaining between them. The CDR3 region is CTCSAGGQNTLYF. CDR3 bases read: TGCACCTGCAGTGCAGGTGGTCAAAAC.

This clone was seen only a few times. The gene names here belong to mouse. With the read ending 4 residues before the CDR3 end, the germline J gene is used to fill in that end. The chain recombines TRBV31 with TRBJ1-2; 7 nucleotides agree with TRBD1. This CDR3 region has 14 residues. The V gene's germline CDR1 is GKSSPN and CDR2 SITVG. Here the CDR3 reads CAWSLQQGRSDYTF. The CDR3 bases that were read are TGTGCCTGGAGTCTCCAACAGGGGAGGTCC.

A note on this clone: Mouse names are used for the genes. The observed sequence ends 4 residues before the CDR3 terminus, with the missing tail filled in from the germline J gene. The chain is built from TRBV29 and TRBJ1-2; TRBD1 is a possible D gene (5 bases). Germline V gives CDR1 MSHET, CDR2 SYDVDS. The ends were cut back, 5 bases at V and 0 bases at J, with 10 bases in the middle. This CDR3 comprises 14 residues. The CDR3 sequence: CASSPRGANSDYTF. Incomplete CDR3 DNA: TGTGCTAGCAGTCCCCGGGGGGCAAACTCC. Looking up the rest from reference TRBV29 and TRBJ1-2 gives the full variable domain: DMKVTQMPRYLIKRMGENVLLECGQDMSHETMYWYRQDPGLGLQLIYISYDVDSNSEGDIPKGYRVSRKKREHFSLILDSAKTNQTSVYFCASSPRGANSDYTFGSGTRLLVI.

Notes on this clone: These gene names are mouse names. The read ends 4 residues early relative to the CDR3; the germline J gene fills the gap. The rearrangement joins TRBV5 to TRBJ2-2; the D gene is possibly TRBD1 (6 bases). The germline V and J ends were trimmed by 0 bases and 4 bases, with 9 bases remaining between them. CDR1 is LGHNA and CDR2 is YNLKQL in the germline V gene (reference sequence). The CDR3 has 15 residues. CDR3 in amino acids: CASSQERGITGQLYF. CDR3 DNA, as far as it was read: TGTGCCAGCAGCCAAGAGAGGGGGATCACCGGG.

For this clone: The gene names given are mouse names. The CDR3 end is not reached by the read, which stops 4 residues before it; the germline J gene fills it in. The chain has TRBV13-3 and TRBJ2-5; 7 bases agree with TRBD2. The CDR3 loop spans 15 amino acids. CDR1 is NNHDY, CDR2 SYVADS, per germline. The sequenced part of the CDR3 DNA is TGTGCCAGCAGTGACCGTGGGGGGAAAGGAGAC. The encoded protein is CASSDRGGKGD. The entire CDR3 protein reads CASSDRGGKGDTQYF. The full variable domain, completed using reference TRBV13-3 and TRBJ2-5, is EAAVTQSPRSKVAVTGGKVTLSCHQTNNHDYMYWYRQDTGHGLRLIHYSYVADSTEKGDIPDGYKASRPSQENFSLILELASLSQTAVYFCASSDRGGKGDTQYFGPGTRLLVL.

On this clone: Mouse gene names apply. With the read ending 4 residues before the CDR3 end, the germline J gene is used to fill in that end. The sample contains more than one DNA sequence encoding this CDR3. The genes are TRBV19 and TRBJ2-3, with D maybe TRBD1 (5 bases). This CDR3 region has 15 residues. Trimming left V 2 bases short and J 0 bases short, with 10 bases between. Per germline, CDR1 FNHDT and CDR2 SITEND (reference sequence). The part of the CDR3 DNA that was read is TGTGCCAGCAGTATCCCAGGGTCTAGTGCAGAA. Its protein product is CASSIPGSSAE. The whole CDR3 protein is CASSIPGSSAETLYF.

On this clone itself: Gene labels here are mouse ones. Sequencing ends 4 residues short of the CDR3 end; the germline J gene provides the rest. This specimen includes other DNA sequences encoding the same CDR3. The V call is TRBV19, the J call TRBJ1-1, with D possibly matching TRBD1 (5 bases). Germline CDR1 FNHDT, CDR2 SITEND (reference sequence). Trimming took 7 bases from V and 0 from J, leaving 7 bases between them. The CDR3 contains 12 residues. The sequenced CDR3 bases are TGTGCCAGCCGGACATCAAACACA. Its translation: CASRTSNT. The full-length CDR3 reads as CASRTSNTEVFF.

Comment on this clone: The germline and genes are mouse ones. The sequenced fragment ends 4 residues before the CDR3 boundary, so the rest is inferred from the germline J gene. V and J are TRBV1 and TRBJ2-7; possibly TRBD2 for D (8 bases). This CDR3 is 16 amino acids long. The V gene lost 1 base and the J gene lost 0 bases, with 13 bases spanning the gap. In germline, CDR1 is NSQYPW, CDR2 LRSPGD (reference sequence). CDR3 bases read: TGCACCTGCAGTGCAGTTCAGGGGGGGCTCTCCTAT. The encoded protein is CTCSAVQGGLSY. The entire CDR3 is CTCSAVQGGLSYEQYF. The variable domain in full, completed from reference TRBV1 and TRBJ2-7, reads VTLLEQNPRWRLVPRGQAVNLRCILKNSQYPWMSWYQQDLQKQLQWLFTLRSPGDKEVKSLPGADYLATRVTDTELRLQVANMSQGRTLYCTCSAVQGGLSYEQYFGPGTRLTVL.

Notes on this clone: The gene names here belong to mouse. The CDR3 end lies 4 residues beyond the end of the read and is filled in from the germline J gene. The J gene is TRBJ2-5, the V gene TRBV19; D possibly corresponds to TRBD1 (6 bases). This CDR3 contains 14 residues. The V gene's germline CDR1 is FNHDT and CDR2 SITEND (reference sequence). V was clipped by 5 bases and J by 2 bases, with 12 bases between them. CDR3 DNA, as far as it was read: TGTGCCAGCAGAGTTTCGACAGGCCAAGAC. Protein sequence: CASRVSTGQD. The whole CDR3 protein is CASRVSTGQDTQYF.

This clone appeared a few times. All gene names here are mouse names. The CDR3 end is not reached by the read, which stops 4 residues before it; the germline J gene fills it in. This rearrangement joins TRBV1 to TRBJ1-2; weak D call: TRBD1 (5 bases). Germline V lookup: CDR1 NSQYPW, CDR2 LRSPGD (reference sequence). The CDR3 is made up of 13 amino acids. The CDR3 here is CTCSPPGGDDYTF. CDR3 DNA (partial): TGCACCTGCAGTCCCCCTGGGGGAGAC.

As regards this clone: Genes and germline are mouse. The read comes to an end 4 residues before the CDR3 does, leaving the germline J gene to fill in the end. The V and J genes are TRBV5 and TRBJ2-7; 7 positions match TRBD2. CDR1 is LGHNA and CDR2 is YNLKQL in the germline V gene (reference sequence). J gave up 2 bases and V 4 bases, and 5 bases lay outside the gene matches. CDR3 length: 14 amino acids. CDR3 DNA (partial): TGTGCCAGCAGCCCCCACTGGGGACCCTAT. This sequence encodes CASSPHWGPY. From start to end, the CDR3 is CASSPHWGPYEQYF.

The sample holds many counts of this clone. Gene names denote mouse genes. The read halts 4 residues ahead of the CDR3 end, with the missing end drawn from the germline J gene. The chain combines TRBV1 with TRBJ1-2; no clear D. The CDR3 has 15 amino acids. Germline CDR1 and CDR2: NSQYPW and LRSPGD (reference sequence). V lost 0 bases and J lost 0, with 8 bases in between. CDR3 sequence: CTCSADQFANSDYTF. The sequenced part of the CDR3 DNA is TGCACCTGCAGTGCAGATCAGTTTGCAAACTCC.

Ten or more counts support this clone. Any gene name here is a mouse gene name. The CDR3 end is not reached by the read, which stops 4 residues before it; the germline J gene fills it in. The rearrangement links TRBV13-1 to TRBJ2-2, with TRBD1 identical over 9 bases. The V gene's germline CDR1 is NSHNY and CDR2 SYGAGN. J gave up 4 bases and V 3 bases, and 1 base lay outside the gene matches. CDR3 length equals 14 residues. The DNA read from the CDR3 is TGTGCCAGCAGTGGGACAGGGGTCACCGGG. Residues: CASSGTGVTG. The entire CDR3 is CASSGTGVTGQLYF.

Notes on this clone: Genes and germline are mouse. The CDR3 goes on 4 residues after the read ends, and that part is filled in from the germline J gene. The chain joins TRBV19 to TRBJ1-2; possibly TRBD1 for D (5 bases). CDR1 is FNHDT and CDR2 is SITEND in the germline V gene (reference sequence). With 4 bases removed from V and 0 bases from J, the gap between germline ends came to 13 bases. The CDR3 covers 15 residues. CDR3 sequence reads: CASSPRTNTNSDYTF. CDR3 DNA (partial): TGTGCCAGCAGTCCTCGGACAAATACAAACTCC.

A word on this clone: The genes are named according to mouse. With the read ending 4 residues before the CDR3 end, the germline J gene is used to fill in that end. This sequence joins TRBV1 and TRBJ2-5; D gene uncertain. CDR1 is NSQYPW, CDR2 LRSPGD, per germline (reference sequence). The CDR3 has 14 amino acids. Partial CDR3 DNA: TGCACCTGCAGTGCAGATGTTACTGAAGAC. Protein: CTCSADVTED. The whole CDR3 sequence reads CTCSADVTEDTQYF.

This clone occurred a few times. Genes here carry mouse names. The observed sequence ends 4 residues before the CDR3 terminus, with the missing tail filled in from the germline J gene. Other DNA variants within this sample encode the same CDR3. The chain uses TRBV13-1 and TRBJ2-5; D is ambiguous. CDR1 is NSHNY and CDR2 is SYGAGN in the germline V gene. Trimming cost V 0 bases and J 0 bases, with 5 bases left between them. The CDR3 spans 14 residues. Here the CDR3 reads CASSDVSNQDTQYF. Partial CDR3 DNA: TGTGCCAGCAGTGATGTCTCTAACCAAGAC.

To note about this clone: Mouse germline and gene names are used. With the read ending 3 residues before the CDR3 end, the germline J gene is used to fill in that end. The chain carries TRBV13-2 and TRBJ1-6; no clear D. TRBJ1-6 is an ORF; its function is uncertain. The germline V gene encodes CDR1 NNHNN and CDR2 SYGAGS (reference sequence). V lost 5 bases and J lost 3, with 15 bases in between. CDR3 length: 16 residues. The CDR3 sequence: CASGPSARNYNSPLYF. CDR3 DNA (partial): TGTGCCAGCGGCCCGTCGGCCAGGAACTATAATTCGCCC.

This clone has just a few counts. All gene names here are mouse names. With the read ending 4 residues before the CDR3 end, the germline J gene is used to fill in that end. The chain has TRBV31 and TRBJ1-2, with 7 bases aligning to TRBD1. V lost 3 bases to trimming and J lost 2 bases; unmatched junction nucleotides: 3. Germline CDR1 GKSSPN, CDR2 SITVG. The CDR3 sequence is 13 residues long. The covered CDR3 bases are TGTGCCTGGAGCTCGGGACAGAACTCC. Translation gives CAWSSGQNS. The complete CDR3 sequence is CAWSSGQNSDYTF.

A note on this clone: The gene symbols are mouse symbols. The read terminates 4 residues before the CDR3 end, so the remaining end is supplied by the germline J gene. The rearrangement uses TRBV14 and TRBJ2-1, with D uncertain. In germline, CDR1 is SGHDT, CDR2 FRDEAV. V was clipped by 1 base and J by 3 bases, with 5 bases between them. The length of the CDR3 is 13 residues. The CDR3 reads CASSFTAYAEQFF. The sequenced CDR3 bases are TGTGCCAGCAGTTTCACAGCCTATGCT.

This clone has a handful of counts. Germline and genes here are mouse. Sequencing ends 4 residues short of the CDR3 end; the germline J gene provides the rest. V usage is TRBV13-1 and J usage is TRBJ2-1; a possible D gene is TRBD2 (7 bases). CDR1 and CDR2 (germline): NSHNY, SYGAGN. The ends were cut back, 3 bases at V and 5 bases at J, with 12 bases in the middle. The CDR3 runs to 14 residues. CDR3 protein: CASSVGGRNAEQFF. CDR3 bases read: TGTGCCAGCAGTGTCGGGGGGCGGAATGCT.

This clone was seen only a few times. These gene names are mouse names. The DNA ends 4 residues before the CDR3 does, and the rest of the CDR3 is filled in from the germline J gene. This sequence joins TRBV13-3 and TRBJ2-7; possible D gene TRBD1, 5 bases. V dropped 6 bases and J dropped 3 bases, with 10 bases sitting between them. CDR1 is NNHDY, CDR2 SYVADS, per germline. This CDR3 spans 12 amino acids. CDR3 region: CASTGHHYEQYF. The DNA read from the CDR3 is TGTGCCAGCACCGGACACCACTAT.